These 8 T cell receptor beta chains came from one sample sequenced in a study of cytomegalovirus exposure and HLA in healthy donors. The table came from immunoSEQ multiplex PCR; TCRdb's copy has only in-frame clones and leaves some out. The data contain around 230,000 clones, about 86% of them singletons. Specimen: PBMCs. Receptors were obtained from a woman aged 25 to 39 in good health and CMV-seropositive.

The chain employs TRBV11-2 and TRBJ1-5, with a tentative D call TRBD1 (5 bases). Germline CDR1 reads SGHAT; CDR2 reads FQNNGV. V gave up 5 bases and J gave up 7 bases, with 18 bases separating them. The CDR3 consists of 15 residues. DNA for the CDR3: TGTGCCAGCAGCAGCTTGTCCCTGGGGCCGCAGCCCCAGCATTTT. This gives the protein CASSSLSLGPQPQHF.

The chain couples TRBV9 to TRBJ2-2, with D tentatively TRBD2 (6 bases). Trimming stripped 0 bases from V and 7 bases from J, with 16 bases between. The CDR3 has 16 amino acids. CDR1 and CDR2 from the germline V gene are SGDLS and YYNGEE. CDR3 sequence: CASSVGVSGRVGELFF. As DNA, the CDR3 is TGTGCCAGCAGCGTAGGCGTTAGCGGTCGGGTCGGGGAGCTGTTTTTT.

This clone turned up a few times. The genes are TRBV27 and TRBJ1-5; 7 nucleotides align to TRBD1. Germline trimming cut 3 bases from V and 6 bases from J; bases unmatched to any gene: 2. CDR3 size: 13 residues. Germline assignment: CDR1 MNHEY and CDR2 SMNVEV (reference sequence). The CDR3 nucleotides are TGTGCCAGCAGTTTTAACAGGGGTCAGCCCCAGCATTTT. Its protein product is CASSFNRGQPQHF.

CDR3 DNA: TGTGCCAGCAGCGCGACAGGGGGCTTAGATTCGGGTGAGCAGTACTTC. It translates to CASSATGGLDSGEQYF. The chain couples TRBV7-8 to TRBJ2-7; 10 bases are a match to TRBD1. The CDR3 length is 16 residues. J lost 7 bases, V lost 5 bases, and 14 bases had no gene match. The germline V gene has CDR1 SGHVS and CDR2 FQNEAQ.

In DNA form, the CDR3 reads TGTGCCAGCAGCTTACAATCGCTAGCGGGGAGCTCCTACAATGAGCAGTTCTTC. Amino acid sequence: CASSLQSLAGSSYNEQFF. This chain links TRBV13 with TRBJ2-1, with 9 bases identical to TRBD2. Per the germline V gene, CDR1 is PRHDT and CDR2 is FYEKMQ (reference sequence). V shed 2 bases, J shed 0 bases, and the junction held 8 bases outside the gene matches. This CDR3 has 18 amino acids.

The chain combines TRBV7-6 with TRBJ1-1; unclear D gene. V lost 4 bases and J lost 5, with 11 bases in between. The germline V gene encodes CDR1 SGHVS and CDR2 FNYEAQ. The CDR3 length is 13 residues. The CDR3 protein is CASSSPYITEAFF. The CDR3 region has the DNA TGTGCCAGCAGCTCGCCCTATATAACTGAAGCTTTCTTT.

The CDR3 reads CASSKTVPNREQFF. For the CDR3, the DNA is TGTGCCAGTAGCAAGACAGTTCCCAATAGAGAGCAGTTCTTC. This sequence joins TRBV19 and TRBJ2-1, with D possibly being TRBD1 (5 bases). The CDR3 spans 14 residues. Trimming stripped 6 bases from V and 10 bases from J, with 19 bases between. Germline values: CDR1 LNHDA, CDR2 SQIVND (reference sequence).

The CDR3 sequence is CASSEAFGLRGNTIYF. CDR3 in DNA: TGTGCCAGCAGTGAAGCGTTCGGCCTGAGGGGGAACACCATATATTTT. The J gene is TRBJ1-3, the V gene TRBV2, with D possibly being TRBD1 (6 bases). The CDR3 consists of 16 residues. Trimming shortened V by 0 bases and J by 7 bases, and 16 bases separated the two germline ends. Germline V gene sequence: CDR1 SNHLY, CDR2 FYNNEI.